Listed below are T cell receptor beta chains from one sample, sequenced in a study of T-cell memory formation after mild COVID-19. TCRdb re-analysed the 5' RACE reads in MiXCR, keeping a single row per CDR3 protein. The table has around 200,000 distinct CDR3 sequences, about 22% seen once. Sequencing was performed on PBMCs or a T cell subset sorted from them (not recorded which). The receptors originated from an adult woman who had mild COVID-19 (a few samples of this study predate the infection). Cell type and time point are not known. Both conserved end residues are part of each CDR3. The D gene is left open where the match is weak. Clone size is shown for a subset of rows, as once, few, many or a class of expanded clone.

D gene: TRBD2; clone size: .; J gene: TRBJ2-5; V gene: TRBV11-2; CDR3 protein: CASSWGGFQETQYF; CDR3 DNA: TGTGCCAGCAGCTGGGGGGGATTCCAAGAGACCCAGTACTTC
D gene: .; clone size: few; J gene: TRBJ1-2; V gene: TRBV15; CDR3 protein: CATSRDRGAGGYTF; CDR3 DNA: TGTGCCACCAGCAGAGATCGCGGGGCGGGGGGCTACACCTTC
D gene: TRBD2; clone size: few; J gene: TRBJ2-5; V gene: TRBV13; CDR3 protein: CASSPSHGGGETQYF; CDR3 DNA: TGTGCCAGCAGCCCATCCCATGGGGGAGGGGAGACCCAGTACTTC
D gene: TRBD1; clone size: few; J gene: TRBJ2-5; V gene: TRBV7-8; CDR3 protein: CASTPRQGMETQYF; CDR3 DNA: TGTGCCAGCACCCCCCGACAGGGGATGGAGACCCAGTACTTC
D gene: TRBD2; clone size: .; J gene: TRBJ2-1; V gene: TRBV11-2; CDR3 protein: CASSPGEGGPLDEQFF; CDR3 DNA: TGTGCCAGCAGCCCCGGGGAGGGAGGGCCGTTGGATGAGCAGTTCTTC
D gene: .; clone size: few; J gene: TRBJ2-2; V gene: TRBV5-1; CDR3 protein: CASSFRQPGELFF; CDR3 DNA: TGCGCCAGCAGCTTTCGCCAGCCCGGGGAGCTGTTTTTT
D gene: TRBD1; clone size: .; J gene: TRBJ1-1; V gene: TRBV7-9; CDR3 protein: CASSPRTGATRNTEAFF; CDR3 DNA: TGTGCCAGCAGCCCAAGGACAGGGGCGACTCGTAACACTGAAGCTTTCTTT
D gene: TRBD2; clone size: few; J gene: TRBJ2-7; V gene: TRBV5-1; CDR3 protein: CASSQGLAGGADEQYF; CDR3 DNA: TGCGCCAGCAGCCAAGGACTAGCGGGAGGAGCGGACGAGCAGTACTTC
D gene: .; clone size: once; J gene: TRBJ2-7; V gene: TRBV2; CDR3 protein: CASFITEGTSSYEQYF; CDR3 DNA: TGTGCCAGCTTTATAACTGAGGGTACCAGCTCCTACGAGCAGTACTTC
D gene: .; clone size: once; J gene: TRBJ2-7; V gene: TRBV4-3; CDR3 protein: CASSQGRGPGVGQYF; CDR3 DNA: TGCGCCAGCAGCCAAGGGCGGGGACCGGGGGTCGGGCAGTACTTC
D gene: .; clone size: few; J gene: TRBJ2-2; V gene: TRBV27; CDR3 protein: CASTQTGFTGELFF; CDR3 DNA: TGTGCCAGCACCCAAACAGGGTTCACCGGGGAGCTGTTTTTT
D gene: .; clone size: few; J gene: TRBJ1-1; V gene: TRBV13; CDR3 protein: CASSLGEMRGTEAFF; CDR3 DNA: TGTGCCAGCAGCTTAGGTGAGATGAGGGGAACTGAAGCTTTCTTT
D gene: .; clone size: .; J gene: TRBJ2-5; V gene: TRBV12-3/TRBV12-4; CDR3 protein: CASSSTVQETQYF; CDR3 DNA: TGTGCCAGCAGTTCGACAGTCCAAGAGACCCAGTACTTC
D gene: TRBD1; clone size: .; J gene: TRBJ1-5; V gene: TRBV6-6; CDR3 protein: CASSYSDRGDQPQHF; CDR3 DNA: TGTGCCAGCAGTTACTCGGACAGGGGAGATCAGCCCCAGCATTTT
D gene: TRBD1; clone size: .; J gene: TRBJ1-1; V gene: TRBV4-2; CDR3 protein: CASSQATQGFEGTEAFF; CDR3 DNA: TGTGCCAGCAGCCAAGCGACACAGGGGTTTGAGGGCACTGAAGCTTTCTTT
D gene: .; clone size: .; J gene: TRBJ2-2; V gene: TRBV18; CDR3 protein: CASVLSGAGELFF; CDR3 DNA: TGTGCCAGTGTCCTGAGTGGGGCCGGGGAGCTGTTTTTT
D gene: .; clone size: .; J gene: TRBJ2-5; V gene: TRBV7-9; CDR3 protein: CASSLVQNQETQYF; CDR3 DNA: TGTGCCAGCAGCTTAGTGCAGAATCAAGAGACCCAGTACTTC
D gene: TRBD2; clone size: few; J gene: TRBJ2-7; V gene: TRBV9; CDR3 protein: CASSPHSGGATHEQYF; CDR3 DNA: TGTGCCAGCAGCCCCCACTCCGGGGGGGCCACCCACGAGCAGTACTTC
D gene: .; clone size: few; J gene: TRBJ1-5; V gene: TRBV4-1; CDR3 protein: CASSQEGDRNQPQHF; CDR3 DNA: TGCGCCAGCAGCCAAGAGGGGGACCGCAATCAGCCCCAGCATTTT
D gene: TRBD1; clone size: few; J gene: TRBJ1-2; V gene: TRBV7-6; CDR3 protein: CASSLVGQGRGYTF; CDR3 DNA: TGTGCCAGCAGCTTAGTGGGACAGGGACGTGGCTACACCTTC
D gene: .; clone size: .; J gene: TRBJ2-3; V gene: TRBV24-1; CDR3 protein: CATSMAGADTQYF; CDR3 DNA: TGTGCCACCAGTATGGCAGGAGCAGATACGCAGTATTTT
D gene: .; clone size: .; J gene: TRBJ2-5; V gene: TRBV12-3/TRBV12-4; CDR3 protein: CASSLYSMETKYF; CDR3 DNA: TGTGCCAGCAGTTTATACAGTATGGAGACCAAGTACTTC
D gene: TRBD2; clone size: few; J gene: TRBJ2-7; V gene: TRBV5-1; CDR3 protein: CASSPSSGRAISHEQYF; CDR3 DNA: TGCGCCAGCAGCCCCTCCAGCGGGAGGGCCATTTCCCACGAGCAGTACTTC
D gene: .; clone size: few; J gene: TRBJ2-1; V gene: TRBV9; CDR3 protein: CASSVGQVALNEQFF; CDR3 DNA: TGTGCCAGCAGCGTAGGTCAGGTAGCGCTCAATGAGCAGTTCTTC
D gene: .; clone size: .; J gene: TRBJ1-5; V gene: TRBV24-1; CDR3 protein: CATSDVGGNQPQHF; CDR3 DNA: TGTGCCACCAGTGATGTAGGGGGGAATCAGCCCCAGCATTTT
D gene: .; clone size: few; J gene: TRBJ2-7; V gene: TRBV7-8; CDR3 protein: CASSRLGRSSYEQYF; CDR3 DNA: TGTGCCAGCAGCCGTCTGGGACGGAGCTCCTACGAGCAGTACTTC
D gene: .; clone size: few; J gene: TRBJ1-1; V gene: TRBV3-1; CDR3 protein: CASSQEGGALNTEAFF; CDR3 DNA: TGTGCCAGCAGCCAAGAGGGAGGGGCCCTGAACACTGAAGCTTTCTTT
D gene: TRBD1; clone size: .; J gene: TRBJ2-7; V gene: TRBV4-3; CDR3 protein: CASSQREGAMYEQYF; CDR3 DNA: TGCGCCAGCAGCCAAAGAGAGGGGGCTATGTACGAGCAGTACTTC
D gene: .; clone size: many; J gene: TRBJ1-1; V gene: TRBV12-3/TRBV12-4; CDR3 protein: CASSFRRGEAFF; CDR3 DNA: TGTGCCAGCAGTTTTCGAAGGGGTGAAGCTTTCTTT
D gene: .; clone size: .; J gene: TRBJ1-1; V gene: TRBV29-1; CDR3 protein: CSVEDGGSGRFGNTEAFF; CDR3 DNA: TGCAGCGTTGAAGATGGGGGCTCGGGGCGTTTCGGGAACACTGAAGCTTTCTTT
D gene: TRBD1; clone size: .; J gene: TRBJ1-5; V gene: TRBV27; CDR3 protein: CASSPTGSGQPQHF; CDR3 DNA: TGTGCCAGCAGTCCGACAGGGTCGGGTCAGCCCCAGCATTTT
D gene: TRBD1; clone size: few; J gene: TRBJ1-1; V gene: TRBV4-3; CDR3 protein: CASSQDQGATEAFF; CDR3 DNA: TGCGCCAGCAGCCAAGATCAGGGGGCAACTGAAGCTTTCTTT
D gene: .; clone size: few; J gene: TRBJ1-2; V gene: TRBV12-3/TRBV12-4; CDR3 protein: CASSPDSYYGYTF; CDR3 DNA: TGTGCCAGCAGTCCTGACTCTTACTATGGCTACACCTTC
D gene: TRBD1; clone size: many; J gene: TRBJ1-1; V gene: TRBV20-1; CDR3 protein: CSAFRTGQSNTEAFF; CDR3 DNA: TGCAGTGCTTTTAGGACAGGGCAATCGAACACTGAAGCTTTCTTT
D gene: .; clone size: few; J gene: TRBJ2-1; V gene: TRBV12-3/TRBV12-4; CDR3 protein: CASTMGAYNEQFF; CDR3 DNA: TGTGCCAGCACCATGGGGGCGTACAATGAGCAGTTCTTC
D gene: TRBD2; clone size: few; J gene: TRBJ2-5; V gene: TRBV20-1; CDR3 protein: CSARSHPLASGYQETQYF; CDR3 DNA: TGCAGTGCTAGATCCCACCCCCTGGCTAGCGGGTACCAAGAGACCCAGTACTTC
D gene: TRBD2; clone size: .; J gene: TRBJ2-2; V gene: TRBV6-1; CDR3 protein: CASSEALASGAGELFF; CDR3 DNA: TGTGCCAGCAGTGAAGCGTTGGCTAGCGGGGCCGGGGAGCTGTTTTTT
D gene: .; clone size: few; J gene: TRBJ1-2; V gene: TRBV20-1; CDR3 protein: CSARDLRDYGYTF; CDR3 DNA: TGCAGTGCTAGAGATCTTAGGGACTATGGCTACACCTTC
D gene: TRBD1; clone size: .; J gene: TRBJ1-1; V gene: TRBV9; CDR3 protein: CASSLASQGQSTEAFF; CDR3 DNA: TGTGCCAGCAGCCTAGCCTCCCAGGGACAGAGCACTGAAGCTTTCTTT
D gene: .; clone size: .; J gene: TRBJ2-7; V gene: TRBV6-2/TRBV6-3; CDR3 protein: CASSYSIRGNANEQYF; CDR3 DNA: TGTGCCAGCAGTTACTCGATTAGGGGTAACGCGAACGAGCAGTACTTC
D gene: .; clone size: .; J gene: TRBJ2-7; V gene: TRBV19; CDR3 protein: CATSADSYEQYF; CDR3 DNA: TGTGCCACCTCAGCGGACTCCTACGAGCAGTACTTC
D gene: .; clone size: .; J gene: TRBJ2-4; V gene: TRBV12-3/TRBV12-4; CDR3 protein: CASSLGGPKNIQYF; CDR3 DNA: TGTGCCAGCAGTTTAGGGGGACCTAAAAACATTCAGTACTTC
D gene: .; clone size: .; J gene: TRBJ1-1; V gene: TRBV7-6; CDR3 protein: CASSLGGNTESFF; CDR3 DNA: TGTGCCAGCAGCTTGGGGGGAAACACTGAATCTTTCTTT
D gene: .; clone size: few; J gene: TRBJ2-2; V gene: TRBV4-3; CDR3 protein: CASSQGWRSDTGELFF; CDR3 DNA: TGCGCCAGCAGCCAAGGGTGGAGATCGGACACCGGGGAGCTGTTTTTT
D gene: .; clone size: few; J gene: TRBJ2-3; V gene: TRBV12-3/TRBV12-4; CDR3 protein: CASRRQVSGTDTQYF; CDR3 DNA: TGTGCCAGCAGACGACAGGTGTCGGGCACAGATACGCAGTATTTT
D gene: .; clone size: .; J gene: TRBJ1-1; V gene: TRBV4-3; CDR3 protein: CASSQDAHLNTEAFF; CDR3 DNA: TGCGCCAGCAGCCAAGATGCACACTTGAACACTGAAGCTTTCTTT
D gene: .; clone size: few; J gene: TRBJ1-1; V gene: TRBV5-1; CDR3 protein: CASSLEWRNTEAFF; CDR3 DNA: TGCGCCAGCAGCTTGGAATGGAGGAACACTGAAGCTTTCTTT
D gene: TRBD1; clone size: .; J gene: TRBJ2-7; V gene: TRBV11-3; CDR3 protein: CASRKEAGGIYEQYF; CDR3 DNA: TGTGCCAGCAGAAAAGAGGCAGGGGGAATCTACGAGCAGTACTTC
D gene: .; clone size: .; J gene: TRBJ1-2; V gene: TRBV7-9; CDR3 protein: CASSPLHGYGYTF; CDR3 DNA: TGTGCCAGCAGCCCCCTCCACGGTTATGGCTACACCTTC
D gene: .; clone size: .; J gene: TRBJ1-1; V gene: TRBV7-9; CDR3 protein: CASSFGGREGTEAFF; CDR3 DNA: TGTGCCAGCAGCTTCGGTGGCAGGGAAGGGACTGAAGCTTTCTTT
D gene: .; clone size: .; J gene: TRBJ2-4; V gene: TRBV6-1; CDR3 protein: CASSDRDWEAKNIQYF; CDR3 DNA: TGTGCCAGCAGTGACAGGGATTGGGAGGCCAAAAACATTCAGTACTTC
D gene: TRBD1; clone size: .; J gene: TRBJ1-1; V gene: TRBV7-9; CDR3 protein: CASRLPDRGNTEAFF; CDR3 DNA: TGTGCCAGCAGGCTACCCGACAGGGGGAACACTGAAGCTTTCTTT